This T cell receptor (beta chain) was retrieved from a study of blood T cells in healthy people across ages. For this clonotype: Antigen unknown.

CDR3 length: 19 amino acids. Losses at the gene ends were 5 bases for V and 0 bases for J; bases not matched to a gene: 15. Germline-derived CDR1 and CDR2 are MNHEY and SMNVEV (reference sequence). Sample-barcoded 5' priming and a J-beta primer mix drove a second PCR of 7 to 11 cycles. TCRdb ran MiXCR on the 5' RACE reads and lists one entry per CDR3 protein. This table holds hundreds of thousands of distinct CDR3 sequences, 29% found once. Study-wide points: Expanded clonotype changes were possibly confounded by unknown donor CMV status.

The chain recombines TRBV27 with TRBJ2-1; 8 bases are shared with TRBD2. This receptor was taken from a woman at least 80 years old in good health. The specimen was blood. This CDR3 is CASSAALWSGGSSYNEQFF. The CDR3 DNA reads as TGTGCCAGCAGTGCGGCCTTGTGGAGCGGGGGAAGCTCCTACAATGAGCAGTTCTTC.